This T cell receptor beta chain derives from a study of response to subunit inactivated influenza vaccine. Study observations and caveats: The authors suggested that few new T cells are recruited per seasonal influenza vaccination.

A note on this clonotype: The antigen is undetermined.

V lost 3 bases to trimming and J lost 0 bases, with 12 bases between them. The CDR3 loop spans 16 amino acids. TCRdb re-called the RT-PCR reads through MiXCR, storing one row per CDR3 protein. Of approximately 290,000 distinct CDR3 sequences listed, approximately 20% are singletons. The sample consisted of PBMCs from blood, taken about 20 months after vaccination. The TCR comes from a man aged 45 to 75 who received an inactivated influenza vaccine. The chain recombines TRBV12-3 or TRBV12-4 with TRBJ1-5, with D unresolved. CDR3 in amino acids: CASSFGSTYSNQPQHF. The CDR3 DNA reads TGTGCCAGCAGTTTCGGCAGTACCTATAGCAATCAGCCCCAGCATTTT.